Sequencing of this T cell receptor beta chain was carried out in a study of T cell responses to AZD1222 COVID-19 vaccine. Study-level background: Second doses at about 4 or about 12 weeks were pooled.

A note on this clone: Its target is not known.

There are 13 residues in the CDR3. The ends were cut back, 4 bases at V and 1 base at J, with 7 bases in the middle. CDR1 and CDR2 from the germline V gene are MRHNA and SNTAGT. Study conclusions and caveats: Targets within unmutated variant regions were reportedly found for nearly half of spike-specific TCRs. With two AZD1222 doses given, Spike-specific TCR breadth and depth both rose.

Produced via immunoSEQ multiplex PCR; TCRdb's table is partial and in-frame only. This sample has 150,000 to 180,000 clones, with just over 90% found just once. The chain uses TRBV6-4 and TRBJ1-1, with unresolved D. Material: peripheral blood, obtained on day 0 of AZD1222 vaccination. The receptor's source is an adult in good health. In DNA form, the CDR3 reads TGTGCCAGCAGTGGCGAAGCGAACACTGAAGCTTTCTTT. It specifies CASSGEANTEAFF.